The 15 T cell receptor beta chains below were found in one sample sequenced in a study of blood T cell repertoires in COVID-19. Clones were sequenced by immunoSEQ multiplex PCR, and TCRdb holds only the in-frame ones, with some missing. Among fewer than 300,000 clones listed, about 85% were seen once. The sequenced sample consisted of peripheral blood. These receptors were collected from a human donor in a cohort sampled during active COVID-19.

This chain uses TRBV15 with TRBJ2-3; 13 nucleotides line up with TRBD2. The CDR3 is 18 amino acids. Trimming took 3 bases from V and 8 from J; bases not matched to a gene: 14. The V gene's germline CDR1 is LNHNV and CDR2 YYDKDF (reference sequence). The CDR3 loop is CATSRTPGLAGRRGTQYF. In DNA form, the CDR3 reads TGTGCCACCAGCAGGACCCCGGGACTAGCGGGACGCAGGGGTACGCAGTATTTT. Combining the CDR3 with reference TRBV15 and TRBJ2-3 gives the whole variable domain DAMVIQNPRYQVTQFGKPVTLSCSQTLNHNVMYWYQQKSSQAPKLLFHYYDKDFNNEADTPDNFQSRRPNTSFCFLDIRSPGLGDTAMYLCATSRTPGLAGRRGTQYFGPGTRLTVL.

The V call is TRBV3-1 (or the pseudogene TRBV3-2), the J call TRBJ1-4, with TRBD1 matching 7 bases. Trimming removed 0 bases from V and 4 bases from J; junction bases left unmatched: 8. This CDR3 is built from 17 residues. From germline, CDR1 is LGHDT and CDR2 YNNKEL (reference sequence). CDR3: CASSQDSGRGINEKLFF. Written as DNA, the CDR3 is TGTGCCAGCAGCCAAGATTCGGGCAGGGGGATTAATGAAAAACTGTTTTTT.

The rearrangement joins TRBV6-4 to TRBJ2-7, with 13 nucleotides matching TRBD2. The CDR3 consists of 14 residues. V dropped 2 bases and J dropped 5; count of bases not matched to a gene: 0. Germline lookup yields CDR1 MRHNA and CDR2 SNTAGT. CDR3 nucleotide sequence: TGTGCCAGCAGTGACGGGACTAGCGGGAACGAGCAGTACTTC. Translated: CASSDGTSGNEQYF.

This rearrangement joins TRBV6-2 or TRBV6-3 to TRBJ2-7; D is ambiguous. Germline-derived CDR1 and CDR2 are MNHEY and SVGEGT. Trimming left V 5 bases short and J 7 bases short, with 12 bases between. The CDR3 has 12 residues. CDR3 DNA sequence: TGTGCCAGCAGTCCCCACGGGTGGGAGCAGTACTTC. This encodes CASSPHGWEQYF.

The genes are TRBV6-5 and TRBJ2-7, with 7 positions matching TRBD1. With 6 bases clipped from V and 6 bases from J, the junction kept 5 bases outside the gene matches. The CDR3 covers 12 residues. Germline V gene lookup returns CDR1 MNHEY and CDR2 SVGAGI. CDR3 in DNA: TGTGCCAGCAGCTACAACAGGGGCGAGCAGTACTTC. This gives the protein CASSYNRGEQYF.

The CDR3 DNA follows: TGCGCCAGCAGCCAAGACGGGAGCAGGGTCAATGAGCAGTTCTTC. Encoded protein: CASSQDGSRVNEQFF. The rearrangement joins TRBV4-3 to TRBJ2-1; D might be TRBD2 (6 bases). The length of the CDR3 is 15 residues. The V gene's germline CDR1 is LGHNA and CDR2 YSLEER. The germline V and J ends were trimmed by 0 bases and 6 bases, with 12 bases remaining between them.

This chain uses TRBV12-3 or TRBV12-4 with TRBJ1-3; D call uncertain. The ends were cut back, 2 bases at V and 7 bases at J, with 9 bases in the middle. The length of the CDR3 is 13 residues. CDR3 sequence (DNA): TGTGCCAGCAGTTTAAGTTTCGGGAACACCATATATTTT. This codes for CASSLSFGNTIYF.

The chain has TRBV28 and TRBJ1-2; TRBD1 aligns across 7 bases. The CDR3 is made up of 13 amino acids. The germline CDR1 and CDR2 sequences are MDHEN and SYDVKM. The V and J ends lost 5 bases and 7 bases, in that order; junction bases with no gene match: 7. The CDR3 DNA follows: TGTGCCAGCAGTCGCCCAGGGGGACGTGGCTACACCTTC. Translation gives CASSRPGGRGYTF.

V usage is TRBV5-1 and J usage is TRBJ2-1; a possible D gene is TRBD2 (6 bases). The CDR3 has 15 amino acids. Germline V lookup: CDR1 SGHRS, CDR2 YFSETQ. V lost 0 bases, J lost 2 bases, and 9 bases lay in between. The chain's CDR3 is CASSLVSGAYNEQFF. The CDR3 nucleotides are TGCGCCAGCAGCTTGGTTAGCGGAGCCTACAATGAGCAGTTCTTC.

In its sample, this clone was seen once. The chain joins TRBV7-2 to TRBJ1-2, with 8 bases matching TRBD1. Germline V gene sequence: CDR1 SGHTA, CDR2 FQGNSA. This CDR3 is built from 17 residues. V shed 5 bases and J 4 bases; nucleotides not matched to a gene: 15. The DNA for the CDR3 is TGTGCCAGCAGCCCAGGCGGTTTTGAGGGACAGGTCTATGGCTACACCTTC. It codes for CASSPGGFEGQVYGYTF.

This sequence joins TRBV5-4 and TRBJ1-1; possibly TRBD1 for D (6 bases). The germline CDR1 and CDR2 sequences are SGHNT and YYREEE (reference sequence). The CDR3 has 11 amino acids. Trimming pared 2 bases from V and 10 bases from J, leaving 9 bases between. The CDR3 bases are TGTGCCAGCAGCTTACAGGGAAGAGCTTTCTTT. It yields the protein CASSLQGRAFF.

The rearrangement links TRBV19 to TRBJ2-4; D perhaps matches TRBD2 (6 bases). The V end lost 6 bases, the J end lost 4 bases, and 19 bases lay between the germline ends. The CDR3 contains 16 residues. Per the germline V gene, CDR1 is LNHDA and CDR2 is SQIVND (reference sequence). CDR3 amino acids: CASRRTLSGPKNIQYF. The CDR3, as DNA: TGTGCCAGTAGGCGAACTCTTAGCGGCCCGAAAAACATTCAGTACTTC.

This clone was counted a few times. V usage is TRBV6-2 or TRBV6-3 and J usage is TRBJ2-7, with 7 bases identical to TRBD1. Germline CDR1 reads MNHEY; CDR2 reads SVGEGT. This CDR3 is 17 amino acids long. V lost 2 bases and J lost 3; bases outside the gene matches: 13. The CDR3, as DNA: TGTGCCAGCAGTTACAGGGAGACAGGGATTGCGGGCTACGAGCAGTACTTC. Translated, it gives CASSYRETGIAGYEQYF.

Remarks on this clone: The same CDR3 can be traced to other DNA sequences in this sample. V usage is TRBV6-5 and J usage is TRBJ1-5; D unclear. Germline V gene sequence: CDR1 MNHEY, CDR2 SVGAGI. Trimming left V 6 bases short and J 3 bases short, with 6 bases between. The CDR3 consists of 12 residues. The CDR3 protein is CASSPLNQPQHF. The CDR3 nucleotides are TGTGCCAGCAGCCCCCTCAATCAGCCCCAGCATTTT.

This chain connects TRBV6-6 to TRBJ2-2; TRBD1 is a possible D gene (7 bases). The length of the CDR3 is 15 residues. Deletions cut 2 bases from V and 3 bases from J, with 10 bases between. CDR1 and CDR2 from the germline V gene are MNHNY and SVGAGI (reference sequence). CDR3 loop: CASSYPRGDTGELFF. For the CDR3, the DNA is TGTGCCAGCAGTTACCCCAGGGGGGACACCGGGGAGCTGTTTTTT.